The 2 T cell receptor beta chains presented below share a single source sample, sequenced in a study of identical twins. Using its own MiXCR run on the 5' RACE reads, TCRdb lists one record per CDR3 protein. The table has under 350,000 distinct CDR3 sequences, 7.5% to 9.5% seen once. These data also featured in a second study, about yellow fever vaccine responses in identical twins.

Material: CD8+ T cells sorted from blood. The source is a woman aged 18-29 years in good health.

This clonotype came up many times. V usage is TRBV29-1 and J usage is TRBJ2-3; 7 nucleotides match TRBD2. The CDR3 consists of 15 residues. The germline V gene has CDR1 SQVTM and CDR2 ANQGSEA. The ends lost 0 bases at V and 5 bases at J; junction bases unmatched: 8. CDR3 bases: TGCAGCGTTGAAGATGGGGGACGGGGGGTAGATACGCAGTATTTT. Translating gives CSVEDGGRGVDTQYF.

The table lists this clonotype with many counts. V is TRBV6-5 and J is TRBJ2-7, with D unresolved. Between the trimmed V and J ends, which lost 2 bases and 1 base, there was a span of 9 bases. Germline V gene sequence: CDR1 MNHEY, CDR2 SVGAGI. This CDR3 has 14 amino acids. The CDR3 DNA follows: TGTGCCAGCAGTTACGGTCTGGGTTCCTACGAGCAGTACTTC. This gives the protein CASSYGLGSYEQYF.